This T cell receptor beta chain was sequenced for a study of blood T cell repertoires in COVID-19. About the research overall: Samples representing acute and convalescent COVID-19 were sourced from the United States, Italy and Spain.

Authors' analysis steps: Researchers report that nucleated cell counts were estimated from reference gene primer amplification. The repertoire was sequenced with immunoSEQ multiplex PCR; TCRdb's copy has only in-frame clones and lacks some. V and J calls and clone size come straight from that table; D and trimming were deduced from the DNA. The table shows 200,000 to 300,000 clones, with about four fifths occurring only once. Sample: peripheral blood. The origin of this receptor is a woman aged 80 or older with COVID-19, enrolled during active disease.

The CDR3 is CASSLGGGSTETQYF. Written as DNA, the CDR3 is TGTGCCAGCAGCTTAGGTGGCGGGTCAACGGAGACCCAGTACTTC. V usage is TRBV7-9 and J usage is TRBJ2-5; a weak D match, TRBD2 (5 bases). Germline V gives CDR1 SEHNR, CDR2 FQNEAQ (reference sequence). This CDR3 is 15 amino acids long. V lost 1 base and J lost 5, with 14 bases in between.